This passage covers 27 T cell receptor beta chains from one sample sequenced in a study of control samples from healthy donors and cancer patients. TCRdb's copy holds only in-frame clones and misses some; the assay was immunoSEQ multiplex PCR. The sample carries over 150,000 clones, approximately 91% recorded once. The sample was blood. Receptors were obtained from a woman in her thirties or forties in good health.

This chain joins TRBV7-2 and TRBJ1-1; D may be TRBD1 (5 bases). Germline V gene sequence: CDR1 SGHTA, CDR2 FQGNSA. Trimming left V 5 bases short and J 4 bases short, with 8 bases between. This CDR3 spans 12 amino acids. CDR3 bases: TGTGCCAGCAGCATCCAGGGCACTGAAGCTTTCTTT. Amino acids: CASSIQGTEAFF.

The rearrangement uses TRBV7-8 and TRBJ1-1; unclear D gene. V was trimmed by 3 bases and J by 1 base, leaving 6 bases between them. This CDR3 comprises 13 residues. Per germline, CDR1 SGHVS and CDR2 FQNEAQ. CDR3 sequence reads: CASSLLGNTEAFF. In nucleotides, the CDR3 is TGTGCCAGCAGCTTGTTAGGGAACACTGAAGCTTTCTTT.

This CDR3 is CASSLDVGRGLTGTDTQYF. Here the CDR3 DNA reads TGTGCCAGCAGCTTAGACGTGGGCAGGGGGTTGACCGGCACAGATACGCAGTATTTT. This sequence joins TRBV11-2 and TRBJ2-3; 7 positions match TRBD1. The CDR3 runs to 19 residues. The V segment lost 0 bases and the J segment 1 base; nucleotides outside the gene matches: 13. Germline V gene sequence: CDR1 SGHAT, CDR2 FQNNGV.

The chain recombines TRBV6-5 with TRBJ2-2, with 9 bases that match TRBD1. Germline V gene lookup returns CDR1 MNHEY and CDR2 SVGAGI. Unmatched junction bases numbered 6, after V lost 2 bases and J lost 5 bases. The CDR3 has 16 residues. The CDR3 DNA sequence: TGTGCCAGCAGTTACCTCCCGACAGGGGGTACCGGGGAGCTGTTTTTT. Its translation: CASSYLPTGGTGELFF.

This chain connects TRBV5-8 to TRBJ1-3; D is undetermined. The CDR3 consists of 15 residues. Trimming shortened V by 0 bases and J by 7 bases, and 14 bases separated the two germline ends. CDR1 is SGHTS, CDR2 YDEGEE, per germline. CDR3 amino acids: CASSLGASGSNTIYF. The CDR3 region has the DNA TGTGCCAGCAGCTTGGGAGCGAGTGGGAGCAACACCATATATTTT.

This clone has just one count. The chain uses TRBV6-5 and TRBJ2-6, with D unclear. V was shortened by 6 bases and J by 2 bases, with 5 bases between the two germline ends. CDR3 size: 13 residues. The germline CDR1 and CDR2 sequences are MNHEY and SVGAGI. Here the CDR3 DNA reads TGTGCCAGCAGAAGCACTGGGGCCAACGTCCTGACTTTC. As protein: CASRSTGANVLTF.

The chain carries TRBV7-8 and TRBJ2-3; D not certain. The CDR3 loop spans 16 amino acids. Deletions cut 11 bases from V and 0 bases from J, with 21 bases between. The V gene's germline CDR1 is SGHVS and CDR2 FQNEAQ. As DNA, the CDR3 is TGTGCCCTCCGGCGGTTGAGATTCGCTAGCACAGATACGCAGTATTTT. Its protein is CALRRLRFASTDTQYF.

J is TRBJ2-2 and V is TRBV10-1, with TRBD1 as a possible D gene (5 bases). Germline V gene data show CDR1 as WNHNN and CDR2 as SYGVQD (reference sequence). V was cut by 5 bases and J by 4 bases, with 8 bases left in between. This CDR3 region has 13 residues. The CDR3 loop is CASSLTVTGELFF. The CDR3 coding sequence is TGCGCCAGCAGTTTGACAGTCACCGGGGAGCTGTTTTTT.

The genes are TRBV6-6 and TRBJ1-2; 7 bases align to TRBD1. The CDR3 has 14 residues. Losses at the gene ends were 0 bases for V and 6 bases for J; bases not matched to a gene: 4. The germline V gene has CDR1 MNHNY and CDR2 SVGAGI (reference sequence). CDR3 DNA: TGTGCCAGCAGTTACTCTGCAGGGGGAAATGGCTACACCTTC. Translation: CASSYSAGGNGYTF.

The chain links TRBV29-1 to TRBJ2-5, with 8 bases matching TRBD1. V lost 7 bases and J lost 5; bases outside the gene matches: 6. CDR3 length: 12 amino acids. The germline V gene has CDR1 SQVTM and CDR2 ANQGSEA. CDR3 sequence: CSAKTGEETQYF. The CDR3, as DNA: TGCAGCGCCAAGACAGGGGAGGAGACCCAGTACTTC.

This chain uses TRBV27 with TRBJ1-4, with D perhaps TRBD1 (5 bases). The CDR3 totals 14 residues. V dropped 2 bases and J dropped 7 bases, with 11 bases sitting between them. Germline V lookup: CDR1 MNHEY, CDR2 SMNVEV (reference sequence). CDR3 sequence reads: CASSLTIGAEKLFF. The DNA of the CDR3 is TGTGCCAGCAGTTTAACTATTGGGGCTGAAAAACTGTTTTTT.

The chain employs TRBV7-8 and TRBJ1-3; 9 positions agree with TRBD1. Per germline, CDR1 SGHVS and CDR2 FQNEAQ. V gave up 5 bases and J gave up 2 bases; unmatched junction bases: 4. The length of the CDR3 is 15 residues. Here the CDR3 DNA reads TGTGCCAGCAGCCCGCGGACAGGGGCTGGAAACACCATATATTTT. Amino acid sequence: CASSPRTGAGNTIYF.

The chain joins TRBV7-9 to TRBJ1-4; D unresolved. Germline V lookup: CDR1 SEHNR, CDR2 FQNEAQ (reference sequence). Trimming left V 5 bases short and J 12 bases short, with 19 bases between. This CDR3 has 14 residues. The CDR3 loop reads CASSQTEVVAQLFF. The CDR3 DNA sequence: TGTGCCAGCAGCCAAACTGAGGTGGTGGCGCAACTGTTTTTT.

This chain links TRBV9 with TRBJ2-1, with 11 bases matching TRBD2. CDR3 length: 15 residues. From germline, CDR1 is SGDLS and CDR2 YYNGEE. With 3 bases clipped from V and 6 bases from J, the junction kept 5 bases outside the gene matches. The CDR3 reads CASSAYSGGGNEQFF. CDR3 nucleotide sequence: TGTGCCAGCAGCGCATATAGCGGGGGGGGCAATGAGCAGTTCTTC.

The chain joins TRBV4-1 to TRBJ2-6; D tentatively fits TRBD1 or TRBD2 (5 bases each). Germline V CDR1 and CDR2: MGHRA, YSYEKL. The CDR3 extends over 15 amino acids. V was cut by 1 base and J by 1 base, with 5 bases left in between. CDR3 sequence reads: CASSQGGSGANVLTF. The CDR3 DNA reads TGCGCCAGCAGCCAAGGGGGGTCTGGGGCCAACGTCCTGACTTTC.

The rearrangement links TRBV15 to TRBJ2-5; no clear D gene. The V gene's germline CDR1 is LNHNV and CDR2 YYDKDF (reference sequence). The CDR3 loop spans 12 amino acids. V was shortened by 0 bases and J by 5 bases, with 4 bases between the two germline ends. In DNA form, the CDR3 reads TGTGCCACCAGCAGAGAGACCGAGACCCAGTACTTC. Translating gives CATSRETETQYF.

The J gene is TRBJ1-4, the V gene TRBV11-2, with D tentatively TRBD1 (6 bases). There are 16 residues in the CDR3. The V gene lost 3 bases and the J gene lost 7 bases, with 18 bases spanning the gap. The germline V gene encodes CDR1 SGHAT and CDR2 FQNNGV. The CDR3 loop is CASSLGTLGRGEKLFF. Here the CDR3 DNA reads TGTGCCAGCAGCTTGGGGACACTGGGCCGGGGTGAAAAACTGTTTTTT. Combining the CDR3 with reference TRBV11-2 and TRBJ1-4 gives the whole variable domain EAGVAQSPRYKIIEKRQSVAFWCNPISGHATLYWYQQILGQGPKLLIQFQNNGVVDDSQLPKDRFSAERLKGVDSTLKIQPAKLEDSAVYLCASSLGTLGRGEKLFFGSGTQLSVL.

This clone appeared once. This chain connects TRBV14 to TRBJ2-1; D is possibly TRBD2 (6 bases). Germline lookup yields CDR1 SGHDN and CDR2 FVKESK. The CDR3 loop spans 16 amino acids. V lost 1 base and J lost 0, with 10 bases in between. CDR3 loop: CASSQVGGLSYNEQFF. The CDR3 nucleotides are TGTGCCAGCAGCCAAGTGGGGGGACTCTCCTACAATGAGCAGTTCTTC.

This sequence joins TRBV6-5 and TRBJ1-5; D not resolved. The V and J ends lost 2 bases and 4 bases respectively, with 0 bases between them. Germline assignment: CDR1 MNHEY and CDR2 SVGAGI. CDR3 length equals 11 residues. The CDR3 spells CASSYNQPQHF. DNA for the CDR3: TGTGCCAGCAGTTACAATCAGCCCCAGCATTTT.

This clone has a single count. The V call is TRBV10-3, the J call TRBJ2-7; D not resolved. In germline, CDR1 is ENHRY, CDR2 SYGVKD. With 6 bases removed from V and 4 bases from J, the gap between germline ends came to 7 bases. The CDR3 spans 11 residues. The CDR3 DNA reads TGTGCCATCAGAAAGGAGTACGAGCAGTACTTC. Protein: CAIRKEYEQYF.

This sequence joins TRBV6-4 and TRBJ1-6, with 7 bases fitting TRBD1. J lost 5 bases, V lost 4 bases, and 5 bases had no gene match. This CDR3 has 15 amino acids. CDR1 and CDR2 from the germline V gene are MRHNA and SNTAGT. CDR3 loop: CASSAEGADNSPLHF. The CDR3 nucleotides are TGTGCCAGCAGTGCGGAGGGGGCGGATAATTCACCCCTCCACTTT.

The chain has TRBV5-4 and TRBJ1-1; 9 bases align to TRBD1. The CDR3 runs to 14 residues. The V and J ends lost 4 bases and 5 bases, in that order; junction bases with no gene match: 6. Germline V CDR1 and CDR2: SGHNT, YYREEE (reference sequence). The CDR3 DNA sequence: TGTGCCAGCAGCCCGGGACAGGGATGGACTGAAGCTTTCTTT. This sequence encodes CASSPGQGWTEAFF.

This clone was counted only a few times. The chain couples TRBV28 to TRBJ2-7, with TRBD2 identical over 7 bases. Losses at the gene ends were 3 bases for V and 0 bases for J; bases not matched to a gene: 5. Germline V gene lookup returns CDR1 MDHEN and CDR2 SYDVKM. The CDR3 has 15 amino acids. CDR3 in amino acids: CASSLRGSISYEQYF. As DNA, the CDR3 is TGTGCCAGCAGTTTGCGGGGGTCAATCTCCTACGAGCAGTACTTC.

This clone has a single count. The chain couples TRBV18 to TRBJ1-1, with a possible D match to TRBD1 (5 bases). V gave up 6 bases and J gave up 6 bases, with 11 bases separating them. The CDR3 has 12 amino acids. CDR1 is KGHSH, CDR2 LQKENI, per germline. CDR3 protein: CASSSGDAEAFF. The DNA of the CDR3 is TGTGCCAGCTCGAGCGGGGACGCTGAAGCTTTCTTT.

This chain connects TRBV6-2 or TRBV6-3 to TRBJ2-3; TRBD2 aligns across 7 bases. The J segment lost 2 bases and the V segment lost 0 bases, leaving 2 bases of the junction unmatched. CDR3 length equals 15 residues. Germline V gene lookup returns CDR1 MNHEY and CDR2 SVGEGT. This CDR3 is CASSYSSGNTDTQYF. The CDR3 nucleotides read TGTGCCAGCAGTTACTCCAGCGGGAACACAGATACGCAGTATTTT.

This CDR3 reads CASSEWGRGRPNTGELFF. The CDR3 nucleotides are TGTGCCAGCAGTGAATGGGGCAGGGGGCGCCCCAACACCGGGGAGCTGTTTTTT. The genes are TRBV2 and TRBJ2-2, with 8 bases matching TRBD1. The CDR3 covers 18 residues. Germline V gene data show CDR1 as SNHLY and CDR2 as FYNNEI. V trimming: 2 bases; J trimming: 2 bases; junction bases outside the gene matches: 10.

This chain links TRBV5-4 with TRBJ2-7; D might be TRBD2 (6 bases). Germline V CDR1 and CDR2: SGHNT, YYREEE (reference sequence). The ends were cut back, 0 bases at V and 0 bases at J, with 7 bases in the middle. The CDR3 is 14 residues long. The CDR3 is CASSLGGGSYEQYF. In DNA form, the CDR3 reads TGTGCCAGCAGCTTGGGGGGAGGCTCCTACGAGCAGTACTTC.